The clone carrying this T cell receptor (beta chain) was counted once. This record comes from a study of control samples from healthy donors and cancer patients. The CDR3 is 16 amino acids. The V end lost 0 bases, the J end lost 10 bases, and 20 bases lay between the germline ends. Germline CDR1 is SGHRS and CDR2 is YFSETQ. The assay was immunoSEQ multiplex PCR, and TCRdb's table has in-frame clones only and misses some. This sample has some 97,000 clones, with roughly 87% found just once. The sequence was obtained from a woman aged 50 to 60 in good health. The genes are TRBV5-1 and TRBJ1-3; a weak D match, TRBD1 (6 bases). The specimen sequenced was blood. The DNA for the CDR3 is TGCGCCAGCAGCTTGGATTCAGGAGGGGGGTCGAAAACCATATATTTT. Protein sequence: CASSLDSGGGSKTIYF.